This TCR beta chain was found in a study of shared clonotypes between healthy human individuals. On the study more broadly: Per donor, CD8 memory used one plate, CD8 naive used two, CD4 memory used three and CD4 naive used three.

Study results and limitations: Non-shared clonotypes had lower generation probabilities than those shared by all four donors. Researchers sampled only blood; tissue repertoires likely differ.

In the case of this clone: Its antigen is as yet unknown.

The study ran the assay at deep level. Assay: immunoSEQ multiplex PCR; the TCRdb copy retains only in-frame clones and omits some. The repertoire holds approximately 2.1 million clones, with over 85% as singletons. V gave up 5 bases and J gave up 3 bases; unmatched junction bases: 6. The CDR3 has 13 residues. Germline CDR1 and CDR2: GTSNPN and SVGIG (reference sequence). The material sequenced was naive CD4+ T cells from PBMCs. Subset indicated: CD45RA+ positively selected. The TCR sequence derives from a young man in good health. Some clones in this sample may be carry-over from other donors' samples. V is TRBV30 and J is TRBJ2-5; 7 bases agree with TRBD1. CDR3 DNA sequence: TGTGCCTGGGATATACAGGGGAAAGAGACCCAGTACTTC. Its translation is CAWDIQGKETQYF.